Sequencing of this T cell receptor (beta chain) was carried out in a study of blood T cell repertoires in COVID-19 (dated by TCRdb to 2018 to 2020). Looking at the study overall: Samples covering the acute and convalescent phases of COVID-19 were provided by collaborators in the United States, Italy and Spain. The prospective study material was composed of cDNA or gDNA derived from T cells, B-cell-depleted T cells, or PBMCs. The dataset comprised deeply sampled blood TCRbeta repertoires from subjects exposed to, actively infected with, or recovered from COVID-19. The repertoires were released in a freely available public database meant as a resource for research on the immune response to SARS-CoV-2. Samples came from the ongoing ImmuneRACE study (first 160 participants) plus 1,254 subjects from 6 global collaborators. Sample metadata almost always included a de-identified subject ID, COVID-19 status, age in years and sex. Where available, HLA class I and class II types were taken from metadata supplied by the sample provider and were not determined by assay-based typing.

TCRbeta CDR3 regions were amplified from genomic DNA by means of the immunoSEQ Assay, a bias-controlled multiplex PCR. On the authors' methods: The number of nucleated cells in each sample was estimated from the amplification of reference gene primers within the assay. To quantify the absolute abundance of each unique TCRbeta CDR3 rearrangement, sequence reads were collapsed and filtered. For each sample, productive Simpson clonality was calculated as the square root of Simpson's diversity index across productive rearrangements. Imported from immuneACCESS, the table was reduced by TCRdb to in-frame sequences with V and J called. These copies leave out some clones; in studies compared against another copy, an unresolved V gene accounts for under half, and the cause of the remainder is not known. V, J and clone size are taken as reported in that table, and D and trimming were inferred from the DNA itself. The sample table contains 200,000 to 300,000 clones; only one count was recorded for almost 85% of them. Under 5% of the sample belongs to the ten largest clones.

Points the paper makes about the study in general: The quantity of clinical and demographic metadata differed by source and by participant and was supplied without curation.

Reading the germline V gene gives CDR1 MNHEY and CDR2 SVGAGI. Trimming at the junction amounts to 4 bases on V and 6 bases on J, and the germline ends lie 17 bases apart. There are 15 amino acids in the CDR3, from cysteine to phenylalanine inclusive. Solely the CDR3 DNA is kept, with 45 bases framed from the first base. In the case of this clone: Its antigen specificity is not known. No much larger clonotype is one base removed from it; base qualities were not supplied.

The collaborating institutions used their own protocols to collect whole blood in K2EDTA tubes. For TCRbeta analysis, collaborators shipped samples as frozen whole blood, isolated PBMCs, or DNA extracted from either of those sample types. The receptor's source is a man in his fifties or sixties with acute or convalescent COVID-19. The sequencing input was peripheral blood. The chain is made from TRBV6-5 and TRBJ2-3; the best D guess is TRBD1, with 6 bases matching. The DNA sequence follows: TGTGCCAGCAGTTCAACTCCAGGGGCAGGGGATACGCAGTATTTT. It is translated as CASSSTPGAGDTQYF.